Presented here are 31 T cell receptor beta chains from one specimen sequenced in a study of blood T cells in healthy people across ages. A sample-barcoded 5' primer and a J-beta primer mix were used in a second PCR of roughly 7 to 11 cycles. One entry per CDR3 protein, called by TCRdb with MiXCR from the 5' RACE reads. The sample includes some 900,000 distinct CDR3 sequences, about 48% seen only once; the top ten take about an eighth. The sequencing sample was made of blood. These receptors were obtained from a man between 25 and 39 years old in good health.

This chain uses TRBV28 with TRBJ2-7; tentative D call: TRBD1 (5 bases). The CDR3 consists of 15 residues. V shed 5 bases and J shed 4 bases, with 18 bases lying between them. Germline loops: CDR1 MDHEN, CDR2 SYDVKM. The CDR3 here is CASSPTRVTIYEQYF. The CDR3 DNA is TGTGCCAGCAGTCCAACCAGGGTGACGATATACGAGCAGTACTTC.

This clonotype was counted only a few times. V usage is TRBV6-4 and J usage is TRBJ2-7; the D gene is possibly TRBD2 (6 bases). The CDR3 sequence is 13 residues long. Germline CDR1 and CDR2: MRHNA and SNTAGT. V lost 3 bases and J 7 bases, leaving 13 bases between the germline ends. This CDR3 is CASSEITGEEQYF. CDR3 nucleotide sequence: TGTGCCAGCAGTGAGATAACGGGGGAAGAGCAGTACTTC.

The chain couples TRBV12-3 or TRBV12-4 to TRBJ1-2; D is unclear. Trimming removed 5 bases at V and 12 bases at J, with 13 bases between. The CDR3 has 11 residues. The CDR3 is CASSVGSLHTF. The CDR3 DNA follows: TGTGCCAGCAGTGTAGGATCGCTTCACACCTTC.

The chain combines TRBV10-3 with TRBJ2-3; 9 nucleotides agree with TRBD2. V trimming: 4 bases; J trimming: 2 bases; junction bases outside the gene matches: 4. The CDR3 contains 15 residues. Germline CDR1 ENHRY, CDR2 SYGVKD. As DNA, the CDR3 is TGTGCCATCAGTGTTGCGGGGGGGGTCACAGATACGCAGTATTTT. Residues: CAISVAGGVTDTQYF.

Of note for this clonotype: A read error may produce the germline difference seen at one junction end. This chain links TRBV7-2 with TRBJ1-2, with TRBD1 matching 7 bases. This CDR3 comprises 15 residues. Germline V CDR1 and CDR2: SGHTA, FQGNSA. The CDR3 bases are TGTGCCAGCAGCACCTCACCGGGACAGAGCTATGGCTACACTTTC. As protein: CASSTSPGQSYGYTF.

CDR3 bases: TGCAGTGCTCATAGCGGGCAGGGGTATAATTCACCCCTCCACTTT. Translation gives CSAHSGQGYNSPLHF. This chain connects TRBV20-1 to TRBJ1-6, with a possible D match to TRBD1 (6 bases). V was trimmed by 5 bases and J by 4 bases, leaving 15 bases between them. Germline V gene sequence: CDR1 DFQATT, CDR2 SNEGSKA (reference sequence). The CDR3 has 15 amino acids.

V usage is TRBV4-1 and J usage is TRBJ1-4; 7 nucleotides align to TRBD1. Germline loops: CDR1 MGHRA, CDR2 YSYEKL. The trim removed 0 bases at V and 8 bases at J, leaving 6 bases unmatched. This CDR3 has 15 residues. Written as DNA, the CDR3 is TGCGCCAGCAGCCAAGATACAGGGGAGGGGGAAAAACTGTTTTTT. Its translation: CASSQDTGEGEKLFF.

The chain has TRBV4-2 and TRBJ2-1; D is perhaps TRBD1 (6 bases). Germline CDR1 LGHNA, CDR2 YNFKEQ. The CDR3 sequence is 14 residues long. V was cut by 1 base and J by 6 bases, with 10 bases left in between. The CDR3 sequence is CASSQATGSNEQFF. CDR3 DNA sequence: TGTGCCAGCAGCCAAGCAACAGGGTCCAATGAGCAGTTCTTC.

The rearrangement links TRBV7-3 to TRBJ2-1; maybe TRBD2 (5 bases). Germline V gene lookup returns CDR1 SGHTA and CDR2 FQGTGA. V lost 3 bases and J 10 bases, leaving 16 bases between the germline ends. There are 14 residues in the CDR3. The CDR3: CASSFFGSGEEQFF. The CDR3 DNA sequence: TGTGCCAGCAGCTTCTTTGGGAGCGGCGAAGAGCAGTTCTTC.

In its sample, this clonotype was seen once. The CDR3 spells CASSSGYKNEQYF. CDR3 nucleotides: TGTGCCAGCAGTTCAGGATACAAAAACGAGCAGTACTTC. V usage is TRBV27 and J usage is TRBJ2-7; D is undetermined. The CDR3 covers 13 residues. Trimming pared 4 bases from V and 5 bases from J, leaving 12 bases between. Per germline, CDR1 MNHEY and CDR2 SMNVEV (reference sequence).

The chain recombines TRBV4-2 with TRBJ2-1; 8 bases match TRBD2. V shed 0 bases, J shed 2 bases, and the junction held 3 bases outside the gene matches. The CDR3 sequence is 16 residues long. In germline, CDR1 is LGHNA, CDR2 YNFKEQ. The CDR3 sequence is CASSQESGGPYNEQFF. In nucleotides, the CDR3 is TGTGCCAGCAGCCAAGAGAGCGGGGGCCCCTACAATGAGCAGTTCTTC.

The rearrangement links TRBV3-1 to TRBJ2-5, with 13 bases lining up with TRBD2. The end of the DNA aligns better with TRBJ2-7, so the J call may be wrong. From germline, CDR1 is LGHDT and CDR2 YNNKEL (reference sequence). The CDR3 extends over 17 amino acids. In DNA, the CDR3 is TGTGCCAGCAGCCCTTGGACTAGCGGGGGTTCCCGCTACGAGCAGTACTTC. It translates to CASSPWTSGGSRYEQYF.

This clonotype has a single count. V is TRBV10-2 and J is TRBJ1-2, with TRBD1 identical over 10 bases. Germline V gene data show CDR1 as WSHSY and CDR2 as SAAADI. This CDR3 contains 14 residues. The ends lost 3 bases at V and 8 bases at J; junction bases unmatched: 6. The CDR3 DNA reads as TGCGCCAGCAGTGAAGACAGGGGGCTTGGCGGCTACACCTTC. Amino acid sequence: CASSEDRGLGGYTF.

The J gene is TRBJ2-3, the V gene TRBV20-1, with 14 bases lining up with TRBD2. The ends lost 5 bases at V and 4 bases at J; junction bases unmatched: 5. The CDR3 sequence is 15 residues long. CDR1 is DFQATT and CDR2 is SNEGSKA in the germline V gene (reference sequence). The CDR3 protein is CSAAGTSGGADTQYF. The CDR3 DNA reads TGCAGTGCTGCCGGGACTAGCGGGGGCGCAGATACGCAGTATTTT.

CDR3 coding DNA: TGCAGCGCGTTCAGATCAACTAATGAAAAACTGTTTTTT. Its translation: CSAFRSTNEKLFF. This chain links TRBV29-1 with TRBJ1-4; D is undetermined. With 7 bases removed from V and 0 bases from J, the gap between germline ends came to 9 bases. Looked up from germline, CDR1 is SQVTM and CDR2 is ANQGSEA. The CDR3 loop spans 13 amino acids.

The table lists this clonotype with a few counts. This chain joins TRBV6-1 and TRBJ2-3; 11 nucleotides align to TRBD1. The CDR3 is 16 residues long. V shed 5 bases and J 6 bases; nucleotides not matched to a gene: 10. CDR1 is MNHNS, CDR2 SASEGT, per germline. The CDR3 spells CASSISPGQGGDTQYF. The CDR3 bases are TGTGCCAGCAGTATCTCGCCGGGACAGGGGGGGGATACGCAGTATTTT.

V gene TRBV9 combines with J gene TRBJ2-4; D not certain. The CDR3 covers 15 residues. Germline V gives CDR1 SGDLS, CDR2 YYNGEE. V lost 0 bases to trimming and J lost 15 bases, with 22 bases between them. CDR3 amino acids: CASSVEGLPNYERYF. The DNA of the CDR3 is TGTGCCAGCAGCGTAGAAGGGCTTCCCAATTACGAGCGGTACTTC. Supplemented by reference TRBV9 and TRBJ2-4, the full variable domain reads DSGVTQTPKHLITATGQRVTLRCSPRSGDLSVYWYQQSLDQGLQFLIQYYNGEERAKGNILERFSAQQFPDLHSELNLSSLELGDSALYFCASSVEGLPNYERYFGAGTRLSVL.

This clonotype has just one count. The rearrangement uses TRBV9 and TRBJ2-5; the D is unclear. The assigned J gene may be wrong: the sequence end matches TRBJ2-7 better. The CDR3 has 14 residues. Germline lookup yields CDR1 SGDLS and CDR2 YYNGEE. For the CDR3, the DNA is TGTGCCAGCAGCCAAACAAGGGCAGGATACGAGCAGTACTTC. It yields the protein CASSQTRAGYEQYF.

The chain uses TRBV4-2 and TRBJ2-2, with D possibly being TRBD1 or TRBD2 (5 bases each). The V end was cut by 3 bases, the J end by 4 bases, with 15 bases between. CDR3 length equals 16 residues. The germline V gene encodes CDR1 LGHNA and CDR2 YNFKEQ. The DNA for the CDR3 is TGTGCCAGCAGCCAGGCCCGGGACGGTCTCACCGGGGAGCTGTTTTTT. Protein sequence: CASSQARDGLTGELFF.

The genes are TRBV24-1 and TRBJ2-2; no clear D gene. Trimming pared 3 bases from V and 6 bases from J, leaving 10 bases between. CDR1 is KGHDR, CDR2 SFDVKD, per germline. There are 14 residues in the CDR3. CDR3 region: CATSDRIGAGELFF. CDR3 in DNA: TGTGCCACCAGTGATAGAATTGGAGCCGGGGAGCTGTTTTTT.

The chain carries TRBV7-2 and TRBJ1-5; D gene unclear. Per the germline V gene, CDR1 is SGHTA and CDR2 is FQGNSA. Trimming removed 3 bases from V and 6 bases from J, with 15 bases in between. The CDR3 runs 15 residues. The CDR3 here is CASSFGPHKGQPQHF. DNA of the CDR3: TGTGCCAGCAGCTTCGGGCCGCACAAGGGTCAGCCCCAGCATTTT.

The V and J genes are TRBV28 and TRBJ2-7; D tentatively fits TRBD1 or TRBD2 (5 bases each). The CDR3 length is 16 residues. V shed 7 bases and J shed 7 bases, with 26 bases lying between them. Germline CDR1 MDHEN, CDR2 SYDVKM. DNA for the CDR3: TGTGCCAGCATCTCCGGGGCGGTCCCTTTCTACAATGAGCAGTACTTC. Its protein is CASISGAVPFYNEQYF.

V gene TRBV18 combines with J gene TRBJ1-5, with D perhaps matching TRBD1 (6 bases). Germline assignment: CDR1 KGHSH and CDR2 LQKENI. This CDR3 has 16 residues. V shed 0 bases and J shed 2 bases, with 11 bases lying between them. CDR3 DNA: TGTGCCAGCTCACCACCGACAGGTTTCGGCAATCAGCCCCAGCATTTT. Its translation: CASSPPTGFGNQPQHF.

The chain links TRBV9 to TRBJ1-1; 8 bases align to TRBD1. This CDR3 region has 16 residues. Germline CDR1 reads SGDLS; CDR2 reads YYNGEE. Trimming cost V 3 bases and J 1 base; bases outside gene matches: 8. CDR3 loop: CASSAIAGGTNTEAFF. The CDR3 coding sequence is TGTGCCAGCAGCGCGATCGCAGGGGGCACGAACACTGAAGCTTTCTTT.

Here the CDR3 DNA reads TGTGCCAGCAGGGATAACAATGAGCAGTTCTTC. Translating it yields CASRDNNEQFF. The gene calls are TRBV6-2 or TRBV6-3 and TRBJ2-1; no definite D call. CDR1 MNHEY and CDR2 SVGEGT come from the germline V gene. CDR3 length equals 11 residues. V dropped 6 bases and J dropped 5 bases, with 5 bases sitting between them.

This clonotype was observed a few times. V usage is TRBV7-2 and J usage is TRBJ2-5; 11 bases align to TRBD2. CDR1 SGHTA and CDR2 FQGNSA come from the germline V gene. The CDR3 is 16 amino acids. V lost 2 bases to trimming and J lost 0 bases; unmatched junction nucleotides: 2. In DNA, the CDR3 is TGTGCCAGCAGCTTACGACTAGCGGGGTACCAAGAGACCCAGTACTTC. This translates into CASSLRLAGYQETQYF.

This clonotype was observed a few times. This rearrangement joins TRBV5-6 to TRBJ2-3, with D tentatively TRBD2 (5 bases). Germline V CDR1 and CDR2: SGHDT, YYEEEE. This CDR3 region has 16 residues. V lost 3 bases to trimming and J lost 2 bases, with 16 bases between them. The CDR3 is CASSSDSRDYTDTQYF. The CDR3 coding sequence is TGTGCCAGCAGCTCCGATTCCCGGGATTACACAGATACGCAGTATTTT.

This clonotype has a handful of counts. The rearrangement links TRBV6-5 to TRBJ1-2; D unresolved. Trimming pared 5 bases from V and 0 bases from J, leaving 16 bases between. Germline V gene lookup returns CDR1 MNHEY and CDR2 SVGAGI. This CDR3 comprises 16 residues. CDR3 protein: CASSLSRWQSNYGYTF. DNA for the CDR3: TGTGCCAGCAGTCTTAGTAGATGGCAATCTAACTATGGCTACACCTTC.

The genes are TRBV12-3 or TRBV12-4 and TRBJ2-5; D perhaps matches TRBD2 (6 bases). The CDR3 runs 12 residues. Trimming removed 5 bases from V and 13 bases from J, with 17 bases in between. The CDR3 bases are TGTGCCAGCAGTCCCGGGACTGTGGTATTGTACTTC. Protein: CASSPGTVVLYF.

The rearrangement uses TRBV24-1 and TRBJ1-5; the match to TRBD1 covers 7 bases. V gave up 7 bases and J gave up 5 bases; unmatched junction bases: 4. The germline V gene encodes CDR1 KGHDR and CDR2 SFDVKD. CDR3 size: 13 residues. CDR3 DNA sequence: TGTGCCACCAGGGACAGGCCAGATCAGCCCCAGCATTTT. As protein: CATRDRPDQPQHF.

This clonotype was counted once. The CDR3 reads CASSTSTGGADNQPQHF. Here the CDR3 DNA reads TGTGCCAGCAGCACTTCGACAGGGGGCGCGGACAATCAGCCCCAGCATTTT. V gene TRBV9 combines with J gene TRBJ1-5; 10 bases agree with TRBD1. Germline V lookup: CDR1 SGDLS, CDR2 YYNGEE. Trimming took 4 bases from V and 3 from J; bases not matched to a gene: 10. The CDR3 length is 17 residues.